These 13 T cell receptor beta chains were all obtained from the same sample, sequenced in a study of cytomegalovirus exposure and HLA in healthy donors. PCR primers comprised 60 Vbeta and 13 Jbeta primers. Repertoires were generated with immunoSEQ multiplex PCR, while TCRdb's copy carries only in-frame clones and drops some. The sample comprises more than 200,000 clones, roughly 82% of which are singletons, and about 6.4% rests with the top ten. Sequences were obtained from PBMCs. These receptors all come from a man in his forties in good health and CMV-seropositive.

The chain has TRBV4-2 and TRBJ2-1; D not resolved. CDR3 length: 16 residues. In germline, CDR1 is LGHNA, CDR2 YNFKEQ. The V end was cut by 7 bases, the J end by 2 bases, with 18 bases between. The CDR3 DNA reads as TGTGCCAGCAACCGACTTGGCGAGATGGCCTACAATGAGCAGTTCTTC. Protein: CASNRLGEMAYNEQFF.

This sequence joins TRBV7-8 and TRBJ2-7; D might be TRBD1 (6 bases). Between the trimmed V and J ends, which lost 1 base and 7 bases, there was a span of 14 bases. There are 14 residues in the CDR3. Looked up from germline, CDR1 is SGHVS and CDR2 is FQNEAQ. CDR3 DNA: TGTGCCAGCAGCTTAGGGACTCATCAGGGGGAGCAGTACTTC. This translates into CASSLGTHQGEQYF.

CDR3 sequence: CASSLRLAGFSSYNEQFF. Written as DNA, the CDR3 is TGTGCCAGCAGCTTACGGCTAGCGGGGTTCAGCTCCTACAATGAGCAGTTCTTC. This chain connects TRBV13 to TRBJ2-1; 9 bases fit TRBD2. The CDR3 covers 18 residues. CDR1 and CDR2 (germline): PRHDT, FYEKMQ (reference sequence). V lost 2 bases to trimming and J lost 0 bases; unmatched junction nucleotides: 8.

This chain uses TRBV2 with TRBJ1-4; D possibly corresponds to TRBD1 (5 bases). Trimming removed 1 base at V and 3 bases at J, with 6 bases between. This CDR3 has 14 residues. Germline-derived CDR1 and CDR2 are SNHLY and FYNNEI. CDR3 protein: CASSEGGANEKLFF. The CDR3 coding sequence is TGTGCCAGCAGTGAAGGGGGGGCTAATGAAAAACTGTTTTTT.

This clone was seen once. The chain is built from TRBV11-3 and TRBJ2-3; 12 positions match TRBD2. Germline-derived CDR1 and CDR2 are SGHNT and YENEEA. The J segment lost 4 bases and the V segment lost 5 bases, leaving 7 bases of the junction unmatched. CDR3 length: 16 amino acids. The DNA of the CDR3 is TGTGCCAGCAGCGCTGCGGGACTAGCGGGTTCAGATACGCAGTATTTT. Translation: CASSAAGLAGSDTQYF.

This clone showed up just a few times. V and J are TRBV25-1 and TRBJ1-1; 7 nucleotides agree with TRBD1. Losses at the gene ends were 3 bases for V and 4 bases for J; bases not matched to a gene: 5. From germline, CDR1 is MGHDK and CDR2 SYGVNS. This CDR3 is built from 14 residues. CDR3 amino acids: CASSDPGGGTEAFF. Written as DNA, the CDR3 is TGTGCCAGCAGTGACCCAGGGGGTGGCACTGAAGCTTTCTTT.

This sequence joins TRBV6-5 and TRBJ1-1; D uncertain. CDR1 and CDR2 from the germline V gene are MNHEY and SVGAGI. The V gene lost 4 bases and the J gene lost 7 bases, with 10 bases spanning the gap. The CDR3 is 12 amino acids. The CDR3: CASSSPHSEAFF. For the CDR3, the DNA is TGTGCCAGCAGTTCCCCCCACAGTGAAGCTTTCTTT.

The V and J genes are TRBV5-1 and TRBJ2-5, with 8 bases identical to TRBD1. The CDR3 is 14 residues long. V lost 5 bases to trimming and J lost 4 bases; unmatched junction nucleotides: 7. In germline, CDR1 is SGHRS, CDR2 YFSETQ. The CDR3 spells CASSRTDRGETQYF. The CDR3 region has the DNA TGCGCCAGCAGTCGAACCGACAGGGGAGAGACCCAGTACTTC.

The chain has TRBV18 and TRBJ2-1; TRBD2 aligns across 8 bases. J gave up 5 bases and V 0 bases, and 9 bases lay outside the gene matches. Germline V gene sequence: CDR1 KGHSH, CDR2 LQKENI. The CDR3 is 17 residues long. The CDR3 region has the DNA TGTGCCAGCTCACCACCGAGCGGGAGAAGGGGAAACAATGAGCAGTTCTTC. It is translated as CASSPPSGRRGNNEQFF.

The table lists this clone with a few counts. This sequence joins TRBV7-3 and TRBJ1-1; tentatively, D is TRBD1 (5 bases). This CDR3 has 15 residues. Trimming shortened V by 5 bases and J by 3 bases, and 16 bases separated the two germline ends. The germline V gene has CDR1 SGHTA and CDR2 FQGTGA. CDR3: CASSPLGGTDTEAFF. DNA for the CDR3: TGTGCCAGCAGCCCCCTTGGAGGGACGGACACTGAAGCTTTCTTT.

This clone came up a few times. Other DNA sequences in the same sample also yield this CDR3. The chain uses TRBV5-5 and TRBJ1-3; D perhaps matches TRBD1 (5 bases). The CDR3 has 15 residues. The ends were cut back, 0 bases at V and 4 bases at J, with 11 bases in the middle. Germline values: CDR1 SGHKS, CDR2 YYEKEE (reference sequence). CDR3 bases: TGTGCCAGCAGCTTGGATCCAGGGTCGGGAAACACCATATATTTT. Translating it yields CASSLDPGSGNTIYF. Supplemented by reference TRBV5-5 and TRBJ1-3, the full variable domain reads DAGVTQSPTHLIKTRGQQVTLRCSPISGHKSVSWYQQVLGQGPQFIFQYYEKEERGRGNFPDRFSARQFPNYSSELNVNALLLGDSALYLCASSLDPGSGNTIYFGEGSWLTVV.

V is TRBV27 and J is TRBJ2-7, with TRBD1 matching 8 bases. Germline V gene sequence: CDR1 MNHEY, CDR2 SMNVEV (reference sequence). The CDR3 covers 15 residues. The V and J ends lost 5 bases and 0 bases, in that order; junction bases with no gene match: 6. CDR3 region: CASSPRTGISYEQYF. The CDR3 DNA reads TGTGCCAGCAGTCCCCGGACAGGGATCTCCTACGAGCAGTACTTC.

This rearrangement joins TRBV19 to TRBJ2-1, with D perhaps matching TRBD2 (6 bases). The germline CDR1 and CDR2 sequences are LNHDA and SQIVND (reference sequence). Trimming shortened V by 7 bases and J by 9 bases, and 13 bases separated the two germline ends. This CDR3 has 12 amino acids. As DNA, the CDR3 is TGTGCCAGTAATTCGGGGGAAGTTGAGCAGTTCTTC. It yields the protein CASNSGEVEQFF.